This TCR beta chain was sequenced during a study of cytomegalovirus exposure and HLA in healthy donors. Study observations and caveats: TCR clusters originating in the first cohort tended to co-occur in the approximately 120 validation repertoires, according to a later analysis. The dataset shows that most TCR sequences were rare, while some public TCRs occurred in many donors.

Data came from immunoSEQ multiplex PCR; TCRdb stores just in-frame clones and leaves some out. The sample has fewer than 200,000 clones, roughly nine tenths seen once. Germline V gene data show CDR1 as SSHAT and CDR2 as FNYEAQ (reference sequence). This CDR3 contains 15 residues. V was trimmed by 6 bases and J by 0 bases, leaving 12 bases between them. Concerning this clone itself: The target antigen is unknown.

Sample: PBMCs. This receptor was identified in a woman in her thirties in good health and CMV-seronegative. The gene calls are TRBV7-7 and TRBJ2-1; D tentatively fits TRBD1 or TRBD2 (5 bases each). The CDR3 loop is CASSRDQSSYNEQFF. CDR3 coding DNA: TGTGCCAGCAGTCGGGACCAGAGCTCCTACAATGAGCAGTTCTTC.